This T cell receptor beta chain was captured in a study of cytomegalovirus exposure and HLA in healthy donors. Study-level results: Cytomegalovirus association was assigned to more than 150 TCR beta chains. Some V segments, including TRBV6-2 and TRBV6-3, were excluded as indistinguishable.

As to this clone: Its antigen is unidentified.

In germline, CDR1 is SQVTM, CDR2 ANQGSEA. The CDR3 extends over 13 amino acids. The ends lost 6 bases at V and 3 bases at J; junction bases unmatched: 6. PCR was performed using 60 Vbeta and 13 Jbeta primers. Assay: immunoSEQ multiplex PCR; the TCRdb copy retains only in-frame clones and omits some. The sample includes approximately 140,000 clones. The sample comprised PBMCs. The receptor was derived from a woman between 18 and 29 years old in good health and CMV-seronegative. V and J are TRBV29-1 and TRBJ1-2, with 8 bases lining up with TRBD1. CDR3 residues: CSVKDREDYGYTF. CDR3 DNA: TGCAGCGTGAAGGACAGGGAGGACTATGGCTACACCTTC. Full variable domain (remainder filled in from reference TRBV29-1 and TRBJ1-2): SAVISQKPSRDICQRGTSLTIQCQVDSQVTMMFWYRQQPGQSLTLIATANQGSEATYESGFVIDKFPISRPNLTFSTLTVSNMSPEDSSIYLCSVKDREDYGYTFGSGTRLTVV.